The 14 T cell receptor beta chains reported below all come from one sample, sequenced in a study of cytomegalovirus exposure and HLA in healthy donors. Method: immunoSEQ multiplex PCR; TCRdb's copy keeps in-frame clones and lacks some. The sample holds over 100,000 clones, 88% seen once. Material for sequencing was PBMCs. These receptors originate from a woman under 30 in good health and CMV-seronegative.

V and J are TRBV5-8 and TRBJ2-7; 7 nucleotides align to TRBD1. Trimming took 4 bases from V and 6 from J; bases not matched to a gene: 1. The CDR3 is made up of 11 amino acids. The germline gives CDR1 SGHTS, CDR2 YDEGEE. CDR3 sequence (DNA): TGTGCCAGCAGCAACAGGGGCGAGCAGTACTTC. Its protein is CASSNRGEQYF.

The CDR3 loop reads CASSLGDRGLEQYF. The CDR3 nucleotides read TGTGCCAGCAGTTTAGGGGACAGGGGGCTCGAGCAGTACTTC. The rearrangement links TRBV27 to TRBJ2-7; 12 nucleotides align to TRBD1. Looked up from germline, CDR1 is MNHEY and CDR2 is SMNVEV (reference sequence). V lost 2 bases, J lost 6 bases, and 2 bases stayed unmatched. The CDR3 covers 14 residues.

The chain couples TRBV7-8 to TRBJ1-1; tentative D call: TRBD1 (6 bases). This CDR3 has 13 amino acids. Germline V gene sequence: CDR1 SGHVS, CDR2 FQNEAQ. V lost 1 base to trimming and J lost 8 bases, with 11 bases between them. The CDR3 DNA reads as TGTGCCAGCAGCTTAGAAGCGGGGGCCGAAGCTTTCTTT. Amino acid sequence: CASSLEAGAEAFF.

The chain carries TRBV5-1 and TRBJ1-5, with 9 bases that match TRBD1. CDR1 and CDR2 from the germline V gene are SGHRS and YFSETQ. This CDR3 has 20 amino acids. Trimming took 3 bases from V and 0 from J; bases not matched to a gene: 16. The CDR3: CASSSELTGGERDSNQPQHF. CDR3 bases: TGCGCCAGCAGCTCAGAATTGACAGGGGGGGAGAGGGATAGCAATCAGCCCCAGCATTTT.

In this sample, this clone turned up once. The rearrangement uses TRBV10-1 and TRBJ2-7; 12 nucleotides agree with TRBD2. This CDR3 has 14 amino acids. V shed 2 bases, J shed 7 bases, and the junction held 3 bases outside the gene matches. The germline V gene has CDR1 WNHNN and CDR2 SYGVQD (reference sequence). This CDR3 is CASSELAGGGEQYF. CDR3 bases: TGCGCCAGCAGTGAGCTAGCGGGAGGGGGGGAGCAGTACTTC.

The CDR3 loop reads CASSPLARGAIQYF. The DNA for the CDR3 is TGTGCCAGCAGCCCCCTCGCAAGGGGTGCCATTCAGTACTTC. This chain connects TRBV7-2 to TRBJ2-4, with D tentatively TRBD1 (5 bases). V was shortened by 5 bases and J by 9 bases, with 17 bases between the two germline ends. Germline V gene data show CDR1 as SGHTA and CDR2 as FQGNSA. This CDR3 region has 14 residues. The full variable domain, in which reference TRBV7-2 and TRBJ2-4 provide the parts outside the CDR3, is GAGVSQSPSNKVTEKGKDVELRCDPISGHTALYWYRQSLGQGLEFLIYFQGNSAPDKSGLPSDRFSAERTGGSVSTLTIQRTQQEDSAVYLCASSPLARGAIQYFGAGTRLSVL.

The chain uses TRBV6-5 and TRBJ1-1, with 7 bases lining up with TRBD1. The trim removed 3 bases at V and 1 base at J, leaving 5 bases unmatched. Per the germline V gene, CDR1 is MNHEY and CDR2 is SVGAGI. The CDR3 totals 15 residues. Here the CDR3 DNA reads TGTGCCAGCAGTTATAAGGGACAGACGAACACTGAAGCTTTCTTT. Its protein is CASSYKGQTNTEAFF.

V gene TRBV10-2 combines with J gene TRBJ2-7; TRBD2 aligns across 8 bases. V gave up 7 bases and J gave up 4 bases; unmatched junction bases: 9. This CDR3 is 14 amino acids long. Germline CDR1 WSHSY, CDR2 SAAADI. CDR3 nucleotide sequence: TGCGCCAGCACCGGTCCGGGGGGGGGTTACGAGCAGTACTTC. Translating it yields CASTGPGGGYEQYF.

This clone was detected a few times. This chain links TRBV6-1 with TRBJ2-7, with 9 bases identical to TRBD2. CDR3 size: 15 residues. The V gene end was trimmed by 2 bases and the J gene end by 0 bases; junction bases not matched to a gene: 2. Germline CDR1 and CDR2: MNHNS and SASEGT. CDR3 nucleotides: TGTGCCAGCAGTGAAAAAGCGGGAGGCTCCTACGAGCAGTACTTC. Its translation: CASSEKAGGSYEQYF.

The chain couples TRBV7-3 to TRBJ2-3, with TRBD2 as a possible D gene (7 bases). The CDR3 loop spans 17 amino acids. Germline loops: CDR1 SGHTA, CDR2 FQGTGA. The V end was cut by 5 bases, the J end by 1 base, with 19 bases between. CDR3: CASSKSWGGTGTDTQYF. In DNA, the CDR3 is TGTGCCAGCAGCAAAAGCTGGGGGGGCACGGGCACAGATACGCAGTATTTT.

V usage is TRBV4-1 and J usage is TRBJ2-7; 8 bases agree with TRBD1. CDR1 and CDR2 (germline): MGHRA, YSYEKL. The CDR3 extends over 15 amino acids. Unmatched junction bases numbered 7, after V lost 4 bases and J lost 2 bases. The CDR3 spells CASSPFNRGAYEQYF. The CDR3 DNA reads as TGCGCCAGCAGCCCCTTCAACAGGGGGGCCTACGAGCAGTACTTC.

The V and J genes are TRBV18 and TRBJ1-4; D not resolved. Trimming left V 1 base short and J 0 bases short, with 6 bases between. The CDR3 has 15 residues. From germline, CDR1 is KGHSH and CDR2 LQKENI. The CDR3 here is CASSPRHSTNEKLFF. DNA for the CDR3: TGTGCCAGCTCACCACGGCATTCAACTAATGAAAAACTGTTTTTT.

This chain joins TRBV30 and TRBJ1-2; D unresolved. The CDR3 is 11 residues long. Germline V gene lookup returns CDR1 GTSNPN and CDR2 SVGIG (reference sequence). V was pared by 0 bases and J by 7 bases, with 6 bases between. The CDR3 DNA follows: TGTGCCTGGAGTGTAGGCGGTGGCTACACCTTC. Its translation: CAWSVGGGYTF.

This clone has a single count. J is TRBJ2-1 and V is TRBV7-3; 12 nucleotides line up with TRBD2. Germline V gene sequence: CDR1 SGHTA, CDR2 FQGTGA. Unmatched junction bases numbered 4, after V lost 5 bases and J lost 8 bases. This CDR3 is built from 14 residues. In nucleotides, the CDR3 is TGTGCCAGCAGCACCCGACTAGCGGGAGATGAGCAGTTCTTC. This codes for CASSTRLAGDEQFF. Looking up the rest from reference TRBV7-3 and TRBJ2-1 gives the full variable domain: GAGVSQTPSNKVTEKGKYVELRCDPISGHTALYWYRQSLGQGPEFLIYFQGTGAADDSGLPNDRFFAVRPEGSVSTLKIQRTERGDSAVYLCASSTRLAGDEQFFGPGTRLTVL.